Presented here are 5 T cell receptor beta chains from one specimen sequenced in a study of a mutant IDH1 vaccine in newly diagnosed glioma (dated by TCRdb to the early 2020s). The time point label of this sample denotes: week 35, safety follow-up. Each vaccine dose, consisting of 300 ug of a 20-mer mutant IDH1 peptide in Montanide, was administered subcutaneously with topical imiquimod. To prepare the library, the immunoSEQ multiplex PCR assay was applied. TCRdb limited this immuneACCESS table to in-frame rearrangements with V and J called. A share of clones is missing; checked studies link under half to unresolved V genes, and the rest is unexplained. In this sample the table shows tens of thousands of clones, about 88% of which occur a single time. Jointly, the top ten make up 1.5% to 2% of the sample. No cognate antigen is known for these TCRs. Material: PBMCs, obtained from a glioma patient whose treatment included an IDH1 peptide vaccine. The receptors here all came from a young man with glioma.

V and J are TRBV11-2 and TRBJ2-1; 8 bases align to TRBD2. The CDR3 has 16 amino acids. The germline gives CDR1 SGHAT, CDR2 FQNNGV. V shed 4 bases and J 7 bases; nucleotides not matched to a gene: 12. The CDR3 DNA is TGTGCCAGCAGCTCGCCCTCCGGACTAGCAGGGAATGAGCAGTTCTTC. This encodes CASSSPSGLAGNEQFF.

This clone turned up a few times. The chain employs TRBV29-1 and TRBJ1-1; D is undetermined. CDR1 is SQVTM, CDR2 ANQGSEA, per germline. Trimming took 6 bases from V and 1 from J, leaving 6 bases between them. The CDR3 has 11 residues. The DNA for the CDR3 is TGCAGCGTCCGACGGAACACTGAAGCTTTCTTT. It translates to CSVRRNTEAFF.

The genes are TRBV15 and TRBJ1-6; D gene unclear. Germline CDR1 LNHNV, CDR2 YYDKDF (reference sequence). CDR3 length: 12 amino acids. Deletions cut 3 bases from V and 7 bases from J, with 4 bases between. This chain's CDR3 is CATSSGNSPLHF. As DNA, the CDR3 is TGTGCCACCAGCAGCGGCAATTCACCCCTCCACTTT.

This clone was counted a single time. The rearrangement uses TRBV7-6 and TRBJ2-7; maybe TRBD2 (5 bases). The CDR3 length is 15 residues. CDR1 SGHVS and CDR2 FNYEAQ come from the germline V gene. Trimming stripped 2 bases from V and 0 bases from J, with 11 bases between. This chain's CDR3 is CASSLRWESSYEQYF. The CDR3 DNA sequence: TGTGCCAGCAGCTTAAGGTGGGAGAGCTCCTACGAGCAGTACTTC.

The CDR3 DNA reads as TGTGCCAGCAGACTAAGTGGATCCGGGACAGGAGCCCTAGCTGAGCAGTTCTTC. This gives the protein CASRLSGSGTGALAEQFF. The chain links TRBV7-9 to TRBJ2-1, with 8 bases identical to TRBD1. The V segment lost 6 bases and the J segment 9 bases; nucleotides outside the gene matches: 22. This CDR3 comprises 18 residues. From germline, CDR1 is SEHNR and CDR2 FQNEAQ (reference sequence). The whole variable domain, filled in from reference TRBV7-9 and TRBJ2-1, reads DTGVSQNPRHKITKRGQNVTFRCDPISEHNRLYWYRQTLGQGPEFLTYFQNEAQLEKSRLLSDRFSAERPKGSFSTLEIQRTEQGDSAMYLCASRLSGSGTGALAEQFFGPGTRLTVL.